One sample yielded the 26 T cell receptor beta chains listed below, sequenced in a study of cytomegalovirus exposure and HLA in healthy donors. This PCR relied on a set of 60 Vbeta primers and 13 Jbeta primers. Sequenced by immunoSEQ multiplex PCR; TCRdb stores in-frame clones only, minus some. The sample has around 120,000 clones, 82% seen once. Sequences were obtained from PBMCs. These receptor sequences come from a boy aged 5 to 17 in good health and CMV-seronegative.

V usage is TRBV2 and J usage is TRBJ2-7, with 14 bases matching TRBD2. V lost 5 bases, J lost 5 bases, and 5 bases stayed unmatched. The germline CDR1 and CDR2 sequences are SNHLY and FYNNEI. The CDR3 is made up of 15 amino acids. The CDR3 region has the DNA TGTGCCAGCAGTTCCGGGACTAGCGGGAGCCACGAGCAGTACTTC. Translating it yields CASSSGTSGSHEQYF.

V and J are TRBV6-6 and TRBJ2-7, with D possibly being TRBD1 (5 bases). Germline values: CDR1 MNHNY, CDR2 SVGAGI (reference sequence). The ends were cut back, 2 bases at V and 3 bases at J, with 11 bases in the middle. The CDR3 runs to 14 residues. The CDR3, as DNA: TGTGCCAGCAGTTACACTTTGACAGACTACGAGCAGTACTTC. Protein sequence: CASSYTLTDYEQYF.

The V and J genes are TRBV7-2 and TRBJ2-1; the match to TRBD2 covers 8 bases. V was clipped by 3 bases and J by 2 bases; unmatched bases: 9. The CDR3 is made up of 17 amino acids. Germline lookup yields CDR1 SGHTA and CDR2 FQGNSA. CDR3 sequence reads: CASSFPKAGVAYNEQFF. In DNA, the CDR3 is TGTGCCAGCAGCTTCCCAAAAGCGGGAGTAGCCTACAATGAGCAGTTCTTC.

DNA of the CDR3: TGTGCCAGCAGTGAGTCGGGACCGGGACTCCTCGGTGACGAGCAGTACTTC. Protein sequence: CASSESGPGLLGDEQYF. The chain links TRBV25-1 to TRBJ2-7; possibly TRBD2 for D (6 bases). The CDR3 loop spans 17 amino acids. Germline V gene data show CDR1 as MGHDK and CDR2 as SYGVNS. The V and J ends lost 3 bases and 5 bases respectively, with 23 bases between them.

The chain employs TRBV19 and TRBJ1-2; 11 bases are shared with TRBD1. Losses at the gene ends were 6 bases for V and 8 bases for J; bases not matched to a gene: 5. Per the germline V gene, CDR1 is LNHDA and CDR2 is SQIVND (reference sequence). The CDR3 sequence is 13 residues long. Written as DNA, the CDR3 is TGTGCCAGTAGCCTTCGGACAGGGGGCGGCTACACCTTC. It translates to CASSLRTGGGYTF. The variable domain in full, with the rest retrieved from reference TRBV19 and TRBJ1-2, is DGGITQSPKYLFRKEGQNVTLSCEQNLNHDAMYWYRQDPGQGLRLIYYSQIVNDFQKGDIAEGYSVSREKKESFPLTVTSAQKNPTAFYLCASSLRTGGGYTFGSGTRLTVV.

The chain recombines TRBV4-1 with TRBJ2-1; perhaps TRBD2 as D (6 bases). The germline V gene has CDR1 MGHRA and CDR2 YSYEKL. This CDR3 has 15 amino acids. V was pared by 1 base and J by 7 bases, with 14 bases between. The DNA for the CDR3 is TGCGCCAGCAGCCAAGGGGGAGTAGCGGTGAATGAGCAGTTCTTC. This sequence encodes CASSQGGVAVNEQFF.

The chain recombines TRBV5-5 with TRBJ1-5; 7 nucleotides align to TRBD1. The germline CDR1 and CDR2 sequences are SGHKS and YYEKEE (reference sequence). V lost 2 bases, J lost 5 bases, and 1 base stayed unmatched. The CDR3 is made up of 13 amino acids. CDR3 coding DNA: TGTGCCAGCAGCTTACAGGGGCATCAGCCCCAGCATTTT. Residues: CASSLQGHQPQHF.

The chain uses TRBV30 and TRBJ2-5; D might be TRBD2 (6 bases). The better agreement between TRBJ2-7 and the DNA end casts doubt on the J call. CDR3 length equals 13 residues. Germline V lookup: CDR1 GTSNPN, CDR2 SVGIG (reference sequence). CDR3: CAWREGPTYEQYF. The CDR3 bases are TGTGCCTGGAGGGAGGGACCAACCTACGAGCAGTACTTC.

The rearrangement links TRBV2 to TRBJ1-1; no firm D call. The V end lost 6 bases, the J end lost 2 bases, and 13 bases lay between the germline ends. This CDR3 is 14 amino acids long. From germline, CDR1 is SNHLY and CDR2 FYNNEI. CDR3 in amino acids: CASSLEGGNTEAFF. The CDR3, as DNA: TGTGCCAGCAGCCTTGAAGGAGGTAACACTGAAGCTTTCTTT.

The chain recombines TRBV5-6 with TRBJ1-5, with D unclear. Germline V gene data show CDR1 as SGHDT and CDR2 as YYEEEE. The CDR3 runs 13 residues. The germline V and J ends were trimmed by 1 base and 4 bases, with 6 bases remaining between them. CDR3 in amino acids: CASSLWQNQPQHF. The CDR3 nucleotides are TGTGCCAGCAGCTTGTGGCAAAATCAGCCCCAGCATTTT. The variable domain in full, with the rest retrieved from reference TRBV5-6 and TRBJ1-5, is DAGVTQSPTHLIKTRGQQVTLRCSPKSGHDTVSWYQQALGQGPQFIFQYYEEEERQRGNFPDRFSGHQFPNYSSELNVNALLLGDSALYLCASSLWQNQPQHFGDGTRLSIL.

This chain connects TRBV6-5 to TRBJ2-1; 9 bases match TRBD2. With 4 bases clipped from V and 7 bases from J, the junction kept 8 bases outside the gene matches. The CDR3 covers 15 residues. Germline V CDR1 and CDR2: MNHEY, SVGAGI. The CDR3: CASSSLAGISNEQFF. The CDR3 coding sequence is TGTGCCAGCAGTTCTCTAGCGGGAATTTCGAATGAGCAGTTCTTC.

This chain uses TRBV10-1 with TRBJ2-3; TRBD2 aligns across 16 bases. Unmatched junction bases numbered 12, after V lost 5 bases and J lost 4 bases. Germline V gene data show CDR1 as WNHNN and CDR2 as SYGVQD (reference sequence). This CDR3 region has 19 residues. Here the CDR3 DNA reads TGCGCCAGCAGTCCACGCCCGGGACTAGCGGGAGGGAGGTCAGATACGCAGTATTTT. It specifies CASSPRPGLAGGRSDTQYF.

This clone came up once. The chain couples TRBV13 to TRBJ1-5; D is uncertain. Trimming removed 4 bases at V and 2 bases at J, with 12 bases between. This CDR3 spans 15 amino acids. Per germline, CDR1 PRHDT and CDR2 FYEKMQ (reference sequence). CDR3 sequence: CASSSRGGGNQPQHF. The DNA of the CDR3 is TGTGCCAGCAGCTCCCGCGGTGGCGGCAATCAGCCCCAGCATTTT.

This clone was observed a single time. The J gene is TRBJ2-3, the V gene TRBV5-6; TRBD2 aligns across 11 bases. J lost 0 bases, V lost 3 bases, and 3 bases had no gene match. This CDR3 region has 16 residues. From germline, CDR1 is SGHDT and CDR2 YYEEEE. Written as DNA, the CDR3 is TGTGCCAGCAGCTGGGGACTAGCGGAGAGCACAGATACGCAGTATTTT. Encoded protein: CASSWGLAESTDTQYF.

The rearrangement links TRBV7-6 to TRBJ1-4, with D maybe TRBD1 (6 bases). From germline, CDR1 is SGHVS and CDR2 FNYEAQ. CDR3 length: 15 residues. V was pared by 3 bases and J by 7 bases, with 15 bases between. The CDR3 DNA sequence: TGTGCCAGCAGCTTCGGGGGGCTTGAAATTGAAAAACTGTTTTTT. This codes for CASSFGGLEIEKLFF.

The genes are TRBV7-2 and TRBJ2-5; D is perhaps TRBD2 (7 bases). V lost 4 bases, J lost 1 base, and 16 bases lay in between. The CDR3 totals 16 residues. The germline gives CDR1 SGHTA, CDR2 FQGNSA. The CDR3 DNA is TGTGCCAGCAGCTCCCAGGCTAGGGGGGGCCAAGAGACCCAGTACTTC. Translating it yields CASSSQARGGQETQYF.

Here the CDR3 DNA reads TGCGCCAGCAGCTTGGAATTTGCGGACAGGGGTGAAAAACTGTTTTTT. Amino acid sequence: CASSLEFADRGEKLFF. The chain is built from TRBV5-1 and TRBJ1-4; 9 bases map to TRBD1. From germline, CDR1 is SGHRS and CDR2 YFSETQ. This CDR3 is built from 16 residues. J was trimmed by 7 bases and V by 0 bases; bases with no gene match: 7.

The rearrangement joins TRBV7-8 to TRBJ2-2; 13 bases line up with TRBD2. The CDR3 extends over 17 amino acids. Germline V gives CDR1 SGHVS, CDR2 FQNEAQ. V shed 5 bases, J shed 5 bases, and the junction held 8 bases outside the gene matches. CDR3 in DNA: TGTGCCAGCAGCGGGCAACTAGCGGGAGGGTGGACCGGGGAGCTGTTTTTT. This encodes CASSGQLAGGWTGELFF.

V usage is TRBV6-5 and J usage is TRBJ1-1; D unresolved. V lost 5 bases and J 4 bases, leaving 14 bases between the germline ends. Germline CDR1 and CDR2: MNHEY and SVGAGI. The CDR3 has 14 residues. CDR3: CASSLGESGTEAFF. CDR3 sequence (DNA): TGTGCCAGCAGTCTGGGTGAGAGCGGCACTGAAGCTTTCTTT.

The rearrangement joins TRBV5-1 to TRBJ2-7; D remains ambiguous. CDR3 size: 14 residues. Germline loops: CDR1 SGHRS, CDR2 YFSETQ. Trimming shortened V by 0 bases and J by 2 bases, and 9 bases separated the two germline ends. The CDR3 sequence: CASSLDWAAYEQYF. The CDR3 nucleotides are TGCGCCAGCAGCTTGGACTGGGCCGCCTACGAGCAGTACTTC.

This chain joins TRBV29-1 and TRBJ1-1; no definite D call. The CDR3 sequence is 10 residues long. V lost 5 bases and J 2 bases, leaving 3 bases between the germline ends. The germline V gene encodes CDR1 SQVTM and CDR2 ANQGSEA. CDR3 protein: CSVTNTEAFF. In DNA, the CDR3 is TGCAGCGTTACAAACACTGAAGCTTTCTTT.

The V gene is TRBV27, the J gene TRBJ2-3, with 9 bases identical to TRBD2. Germline lookup yields CDR1 MNHEY and CDR2 SMNVEV (reference sequence). CDR3 length: 15 residues. Germline trimming cut 6 bases from V and 3 bases from J; bases unmatched to any gene: 7. In DNA form, the CDR3 reads TGTGCCAGCAGCCCCGGGCGGGAGGGTACAGATACGCAGTATTTT. Amino acid sequence: CASSPGREGTDTQYF.

The chain uses TRBV4-2 and TRBJ2-1; 9 nucleotides match TRBD2. Germline-derived CDR1 and CDR2 are LGHNA and YNFKEQ. The V and J ends lost 0 bases and 7 bases, in that order; junction bases with no gene match: 19. The CDR3 extends over 20 amino acids. The CDR3 loop is CASSQEPHAVVAGGKNEQFF. CDR3 bases: TGTGCCAGCAGCCAAGAGCCCCATGCGGTGGTTGCGGGAGGGAAAAATGAGCAGTTCTTC.

The chain couples TRBV2 to TRBJ1-5; the D is unclear. The CDR3 has 15 residues. CDR1 SNHLY and CDR2 FYNNEI come from the germline V gene. V lost 7 bases, J lost 5 bases, and 18 bases lay in between. Written as DNA, the CDR3 is TGTGCCAGCACCCCCCCCCACGCAGGTGATCAGCCCCAGCATTTT. Its protein product is CASTPPHAGDQPQHF.

The chain employs TRBV5-6 and TRBJ1-5; D is ambiguous. CDR1 and CDR2 from the germline V gene are SGHDT and YYEEEE. V lost 0 bases and J lost 4, with 5 bases in between. The CDR3 has 13 amino acids. CDR3 loop: CASSLGTNQPQHF. Here the CDR3 DNA reads TGTGCCAGCAGCTTGGGCACAAATCAGCCCCAGCATTTT.

This chain uses TRBV4-2 with TRBJ1-2; 7 positions match TRBD1. The V gene's germline CDR1 is LGHNA and CDR2 YNFKEQ. The CDR3 runs to 15 residues. The V and J ends lost 3 bases and 6 bases, in that order; junction bases with no gene match: 10. CDR3 residues: CASSHEIQGSDGYTF. CDR3 nucleotide sequence: TGTGCCAGCAGCCATGAAATACAGGGGTCGGATGGCTACACCTTC.